These T cell receptor beta chains were read from a single sample in a study of neurological immune-mediated disorders. TCRdb used MiXCR to reprocess the 5' RACE reads, holding one entry per CDR3 protein. This table has about 38,000 distinct CDR3 sequences, less than 9% appearing once. Material for sequencing was CD4+ T cells from blood. The receptors here all came from a man between 50 and 59 years old in good health. Both conserved end residues are part of each CDR3. D genes are given only for firm matches. Size values are once, few and many counts, or a class for expanded clones, and some rows have none.

V gene: TRBV7-2; J gene: TRBJ2-2; clone size: many; D gene: TRBD2; CDR3 protein: CASSLRLLAGGTGELFF; CDR3 DNA: TGTGCCAGCAGCTTACGGTTGCTAGCGGGAGGCACCGGGGAGCTGTTTTTT
V gene: TRBV18; J gene: TRBJ2-3; clone size: many; D gene: .; CDR3 protein: CASSPGLGRDTQYF; CDR3 DNA: TGTGCCAGCTCACCAGGACTGGGGAGAGATACGCAGTATTTT
V gene: TRBV7-2; J gene: TRBJ2-3; clone size: many; D gene: TRBD1; CDR3 protein: CASSKDRVVSTDTQYF; CDR3 DNA: TGTGCCAGCAGCAAGGACAGGGTCGTCAGCACAGATACGCAGTATTTT
V gene: TRBV20-1; J gene: TRBJ2-1; clone size: many; D gene: .; CDR3 protein: CSANSRDPTALKEQFF; CDR3 DNA: TGCAGTGCTAATTCCCGGGACCCAACCGCTTTGAAAGAGCAGTTCTTC
V gene: TRBV15; J gene: TRBJ2-2; clone size: many; D gene: TRBD2; CDR3 protein: CATSRTSGRASAGELFF; CDR3 DNA: TGTGCCACCAGCAGAACTAGCGGGAGGGCCTCCGCCGGGGAGCTGTTTTTT
V gene: TRBV6-5; J gene: TRBJ1-2; clone size: many; D gene: .; CDR3 protein: CASSYGGDDSGYTF; CDR3 DNA: TGTGCCAGCAGTTACGGAGGGGATGACTCTGGCTACACCTTC
V gene: TRBV4-1; J gene: TRBJ2-1; clone size: many; D gene: TRBD2; CDR3 protein: CASSPDSGREPYNEQFF; CDR3 DNA: TGCGCCAGCAGCCCGGATAGCGGGAGAGAGCCCTACAATGAGCAGTTCTTC
V gene: TRBV29-1; J gene: TRBJ1-2; clone size: many; D gene: TRBD1; CDR3 protein: CSVAPGQGFGGYTF; CDR3 DNA: TGCAGCGTGGCGCCGGGACAGGGCTTTGGAGGCTACACCTTC
V gene: TRBV28; J gene: TRBJ1-4; clone size: many; D gene: .; CDR3 protein: CASSLTSGVRGGEKLFF; CDR3 DNA: TGTGCCAGCAGTTTGACTTCTGGGGTACGAGGGGGTGAAAAACTGTTTTTT
V gene: TRBV5-1; J gene: TRBJ2-1; clone size: many; D gene: .; CDR3 protein: CASSSGPLERNEQFF; CDR3 DNA: TGCGCCAGCAGTTCCGGGCCCCTCGAGCGAAATGAGCAGTTCTTC
V gene: TRBV10-3; J gene: TRBJ1-5; clone size: many; D gene: .; CDR3 protein: CAISEAAVAHQPQHF; CDR3 DNA: TGTGCCATCAGTGAGGCGGCAGTGGCTCATCAGCCCCAGCATTTT
V gene: TRBV20-1; J gene: TRBJ2-1; clone size: many; D gene: .; CDR3 protein: CSAREGGQYNEQFF; CDR3 DNA: TGCAGTGCTAGAGAAGGGGGTCAATACAATGAGCAGTTCTTC
V gene: TRBV27; J gene: TRBJ2-2; clone size: many; D gene: .; CDR3 protein: CASSLMANTGELFF; CDR3 DNA: TGTGCCAGCAGTCTGATGGCAAACACCGGGGAGCTGTTTTTT
V gene: TRBV29-1; J gene: TRBJ2-5; clone size: many; D gene: TRBD1; CDR3 protein: CSVGRTGGETQYF; CDR3 DNA: TGCAGCGTTGGCAGGACAGGGGGGGAGACCCAGTACTTC
V gene: TRBV7-9; J gene: TRBJ1-5; clone size: many; D gene: .; CDR3 protein: CASSLGESESQHF; CDR3 DNA: TGTGCCAGCAGCTTAGGGGAATCAGAGTCCCAGCATTTT
V gene: TRBV29-1; J gene: TRBJ1-3; clone size: many; D gene: TRBD1; CDR3 protein: CSVGQGATGNTIYF; CDR3 DNA: TGCAGCGTTGGACAGGGTGCTACTGGAAACACCATATATTTT
V gene: TRBV12-3/TRBV12-4; J gene: TRBJ1-5; clone size: medium-sized; D gene: .; CDR3 protein: CASSSRPRTSNQPQHF; CDR3 DNA: TGTGCCAGCAGTTCACGACCCCGTACTAGCAATCAGCCCCAGCATTTT
V gene: TRBV20-1; J gene: TRBJ2-3; clone size: many; D gene: TRBD2; CDR3 protein: CSAPTSVTDTQYF; CDR3 DNA: TGCAGTGCCCCGACTAGCGTAACAGATACGCAGTATTTT
V gene: TRBV28; J gene: TRBJ2-7; clone size: many; D gene: TRBD2; CDR3 protein: CASSFRTSGSSYEQYF; CDR3 DNA: TGTGCCAGCAGTTTTCGGACTAGCGGGTCCTCCTACGAGCAGTACTTC
V gene: TRBV5-1; J gene: TRBJ2-5; clone size: many; D gene: TRBD2; CDR3 protein: CASSSGGRSQETQYF; CDR3 DNA: TGCGCCAGCAGCTCGGGAGGGCGGTCCCAAGAGACCCAGTACTTC
V gene: TRBV7-2; J gene: TRBJ1-2; clone size: many; D gene: .; CDR3 protein: CASSPWGVDGYTF; CDR3 DNA: TGTGCCAGCAGCCCGTGGGGAGTTGATGGCTACACCTTC
V gene: TRBV11-3; J gene: TRBJ2-3; clone size: .; D gene: TRBD2; CDR3 protein: CASSSGGFGNTQYF; CDR3 DNA: TGTGCCAGCAGCTCGGGAGGGTTTGGAAATACGCAGTATTTT
V gene: TRBV19; J gene: TRBJ1-1; clone size: .; D gene: TRBD1; CDR3 protein: CASSTRQGGVTEAFF; CDR3 DNA: TGTGCCAGTAGTACCCGACAGGGTGGGGTCACTGAAGCTTTCTTT
V gene: TRBV6-5; J gene: TRBJ2-7; clone size: many; D gene: .; CDR3 protein: CASSSLTGASDEQYF; CDR3 DNA: TGTGCCAGCAGTTCTCTCACCGGGGCATCCGACGAGCAGTACTTC
V gene: TRBV29-1; J gene: TRBJ2-3; clone size: many; D gene: TRBD2; CDR3 protein: CSVEEAGVGDTQYF; CDR3 DNA: TGCAGCGTTGAAGAGGCGGGAGTTGGCGATACGCAGTATTTT
V gene: TRBV5-1; J gene: TRBJ2-7; clone size: many; D gene: TRBD1; CDR3 protein: CASSVRTGPNFEQYF; CDR3 DNA: TGCGCCAGCAGCGTGAGGACAGGGCCGAACTTTGAGCAGTACTTC
V gene: TRBV5-4; J gene: TRBJ2-6; clone size: few; D gene: .; CDR3 protein: CASSLMSGANVLTF; CDR3 DNA: TGTGCCAGCAGCTTGATGTCCGGGGCCAACGTCCTGACTTTC
V gene: TRBV20-1; J gene: TRBJ2-1; clone size: many; D gene: .; CDR3 protein: CSARKGPRTNEQFF; CDR3 DNA: TGCAGTGCTAGAAAGGGCCCCCGTACCAATGAGCAGTTCTTC